This T cell receptor (beta chain) was documented in a study of CD8 T cells in ankylosing spondylitis. Points from the study as a whole: Ankylosing spondylitis blood appeared to carry a characteristic TCR beta motif of fewer than 10 highly homologous variants. In reactive arthritis synovial fluid and blood, some motif variants had been reported before.

MiXCR, applied by TCRdb to the 5' RACE reads, yields one record per CDR3 protein. The sample includes a few hundred thousand distinct CDR3 sequences, 15% to 25% of them seen just once. CDR3 size: 19 residues. The trim removed 2 bases at V and 0 bases at J, leaving 5 bases unmatched. Germline assignment: CDR1 SGHAT and CDR2 FQNNGV. In the case of this clonotype: No antigen is known for it.

The chain couples TRBV11-2 to TRBJ2-1; 15 nucleotides agree with TRBD2. The TCR was taken from a male donor with ankylosing spondylitis or in good health (not recorded which). Sequencing was performed on blood, either unsorted or a sorted T cell fraction (not recorded which). In DNA form, the CDR3 reads TGTGCCAGCAGCTTACCTGGACTAGCGGGAGGGGTCTCCTACAATGAGCAGTTCTTC. The encoded protein is CASSLPGLAGGVSYNEQFF.